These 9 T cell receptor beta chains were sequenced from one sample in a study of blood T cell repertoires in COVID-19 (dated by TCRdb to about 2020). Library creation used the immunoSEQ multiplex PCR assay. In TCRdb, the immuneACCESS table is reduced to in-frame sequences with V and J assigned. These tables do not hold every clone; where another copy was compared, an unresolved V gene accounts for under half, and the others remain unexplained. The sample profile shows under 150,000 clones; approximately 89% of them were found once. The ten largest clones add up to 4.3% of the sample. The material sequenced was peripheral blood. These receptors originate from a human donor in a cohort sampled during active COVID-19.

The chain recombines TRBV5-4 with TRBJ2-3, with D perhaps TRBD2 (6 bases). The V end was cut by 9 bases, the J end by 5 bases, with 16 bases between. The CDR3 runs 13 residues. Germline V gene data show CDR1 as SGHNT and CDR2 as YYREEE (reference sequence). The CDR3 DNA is TGTGCCACCAAAACCCCGGGAGAAGATACGCAGTATTTT. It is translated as CATKTPGEDTQYF. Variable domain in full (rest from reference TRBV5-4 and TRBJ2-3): ETGVTQSPTHLIKTRGQQVTLRCSSQSGHNTVSWYQQALGQGPQFIFQYYREEENGRGNFPPRFSGLQFPNYSSELNVNALELDDSALYLCATKTPGEDTQYFGPGTRLTVL.

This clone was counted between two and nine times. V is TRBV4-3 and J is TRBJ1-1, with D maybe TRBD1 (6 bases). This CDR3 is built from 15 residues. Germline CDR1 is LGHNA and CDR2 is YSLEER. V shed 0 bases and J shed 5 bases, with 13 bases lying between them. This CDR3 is CASSQEPRGETEAFF. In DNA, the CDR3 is TGCGCCAGCAGCCAAGAGCCCAGGGGAGAGACTGAAGCTTTCTTT.

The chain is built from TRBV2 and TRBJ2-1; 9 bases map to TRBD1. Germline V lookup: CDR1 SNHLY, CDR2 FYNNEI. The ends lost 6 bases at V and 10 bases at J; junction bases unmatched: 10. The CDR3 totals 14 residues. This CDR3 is CASSYRQGVGEQFF. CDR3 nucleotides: TGTGCCAGCAGCTATAGACAGGGGGTCGGGGAGCAGTTCTTC.

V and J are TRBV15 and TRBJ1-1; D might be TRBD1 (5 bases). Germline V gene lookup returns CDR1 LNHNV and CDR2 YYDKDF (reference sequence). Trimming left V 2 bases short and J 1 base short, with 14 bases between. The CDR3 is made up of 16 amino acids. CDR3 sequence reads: CATSRTMGLRNTEAFF. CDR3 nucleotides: TGTGCCACCAGCAGAACTATGGGGCTCAGGAACACTGAAGCTTTCTTT.

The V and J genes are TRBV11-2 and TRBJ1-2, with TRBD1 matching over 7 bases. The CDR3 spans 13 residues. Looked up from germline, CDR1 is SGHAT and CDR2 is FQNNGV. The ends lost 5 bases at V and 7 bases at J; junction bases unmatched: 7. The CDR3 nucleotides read TGTGCCAGCAGCCCGAAGGGGGCTTTTGGCTACACCTTC. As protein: CASSPKGAFGYTF.

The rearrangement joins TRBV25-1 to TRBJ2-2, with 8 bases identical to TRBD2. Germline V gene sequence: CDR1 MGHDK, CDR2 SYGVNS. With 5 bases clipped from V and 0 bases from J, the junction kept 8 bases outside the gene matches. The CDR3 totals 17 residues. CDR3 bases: TGTGCCAGCAGTCCCTCCGGGGGGGAGCCGAACACCGGGGAGCTGTTTTTT. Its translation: CASSPSGGEPNTGELFF.

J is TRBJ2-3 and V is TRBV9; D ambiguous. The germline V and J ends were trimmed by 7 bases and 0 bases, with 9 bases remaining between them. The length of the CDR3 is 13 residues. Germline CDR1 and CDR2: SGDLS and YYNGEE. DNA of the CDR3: TGTGCCAGCGCTAGTCCAAGCACAGATACGCAGTATTTT. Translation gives CASASPSTDTQYF.

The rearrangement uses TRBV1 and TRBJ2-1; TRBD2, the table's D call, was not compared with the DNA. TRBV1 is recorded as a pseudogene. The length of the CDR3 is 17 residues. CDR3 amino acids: CTSSQDNGTPSYNEQFF. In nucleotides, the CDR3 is TGCACCAGCAGCCAAGATAACGGTACGCCGTCCTACAATGAGCAGTTCTTC.

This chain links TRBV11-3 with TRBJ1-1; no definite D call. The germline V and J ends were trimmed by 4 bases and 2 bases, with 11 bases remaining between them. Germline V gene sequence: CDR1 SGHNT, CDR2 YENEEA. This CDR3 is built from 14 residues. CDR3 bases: TGTGCCAGCAGCTCCACTCGAACTAACACTGAAGCTTTCTTT. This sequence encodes CASSSTRTNTEAFF.